This T cell receptor beta chain is from a study of blood T cell repertoires in COVID-19 (dated by TCRdb to about 2020). With respect to the entire study: Samples covering the acute and convalescent phases of COVID-19 were provided by collaborators in the United States, Italy and Spain. The prospective study material was composed of cDNA or gDNA derived from T cells, B-cell-depleted T cells, or PBMCs. Subjects who had been exposed to COVID-19, were actively infected with it, or had recovered from it provided the deeply sampled blood TCRbeta repertoires that made up the dataset. A freely available public database, intended as a resource for researchers studying the immune response to SARS-CoV-2, is where the repertoires were released. The samples were drawn from two sources: the first 160 participants of the ongoing ImmuneRACE study, and 1,254 subjects contributed by 6 global collaborators. Sample metadata almost always included a de-identified subject ID, COVID-19 status, age in years and sex. Where HLA class I and class II types were available, the types were taken from metadata supplied by the sample provider, not from assay-based typing. The study at large found these results: The quantity of clinical and demographic metadata differed by source and by participant and was supplied without curation.

The immunoSEQ Assay, a bias-controlled multiplex PCR, was used to amplify TCRbeta CDR3 regions from genomic DNA. The original methods were these. The number of nucleated cells in each sample was estimated by amplification of reference gene primers within the assay. To quantify the absolute abundance of each unique TCRbeta CDR3 rearrangement, sequence reads were collapsed and filtered. For each sample, productive Simpson clonality was calculated as the square root of Simpson's diversity index over productive rearrangements. Here the immuneACCESS table is served through TCRdb, limited to in-frame sequences with V and J called. Missing clones are a known gap in these copies; in checked studies unresolved V genes cover under half, and the rest lacks a known reason. V and J calls and clone size are as listed in that table; D and trimming were resolved from the DNA. For this sample there are 100,000 to 120,000 clones; roughly 80% appear just once. The ten most abundant clones make up about 8.1% of the sample.

As regards this clone: It lacks a known antigen. Base qualities are missing; no much larger clone stands one base away.

Whole blood was collected in K2EDTA tubes by collaborating institutions according to the institutions' own protocols. For TCRbeta analysis, collaborator samples were shipped as frozen whole blood, as isolated PBMCs, or as DNA extracted from either sample type. Inclusive of the bounding cysteine and phenylalanine, the CDR3 is 13 residues long. Only the CDR3 part of the read is kept: 39 bases, read in frame from the first base. As encoded in the germline V gene, CDR1 is KGHSH while CDR2 is LQKENI. Relative to germline, V is 6 bases shorter and J is 1 base shorter, with 7 bases between their ends. This sequence originates from a woman aged 40 to 49 with acute or convalescent COVID-19. Sequencing input: peripheral blood. The rearrangement joined TRBV18 to TRBJ1-3; no D segment can be confidently identified. CDR3 region: CASSGGSGNTIYF. The bases are TGTGCCAGCTCCGGAGGTTCTGGAAACACCATATATTTT.